Presented here are 20 T cell receptor beta chains from one specimen sequenced in a study of PD-L1 blockade in urothelial cancer. Repertoires were generated with immunoSEQ multiplex PCR, while TCRdb's copy carries only in-frame clones and drops some. The data show about 15,000 clones, 87% seen once. The sample was PBMCs, taken around atezolizumab (anti-PD-L1) treatment. The receptors were gathered from a man in his forties or fifties with urothelial cancer.

The count of this clone is one. This sequence joins TRBV19 and TRBJ1-5; D is ambiguous. Germline V gene sequence: CDR1 LNHDA, CDR2 SQIVND (reference sequence). The ends were cut back, 7 bases at V and 1 base at J, with 11 bases in the middle. The CDR3 is 14 amino acids. The chain's CDR3 is CASTFGGSNQPQHF. The CDR3 bases are TGTGCCAGTACCTTCGGAGGGAGCAATCAGCCCCAGCATTTT.

CDR3 nucleotides: TGTGCCAGCAGCAGCGATCCGGGACAGGGGTATTACGGGTATGGCTACACCTTC. Translating it yields CASSSDPGQGYYGYGYTF. The chain employs TRBV7-9 and TRBJ1-2; 10 bases are shared with TRBD1. This CDR3 spans 18 amino acids. The V gene end was trimmed by 5 bases and the J gene end by 5 bases; junction bases not matched to a gene: 17. The germline V gene encodes CDR1 SEHNR and CDR2 FQNEAQ (reference sequence).

The rearrangement links TRBV10-2 to TRBJ1-5, with D maybe TRBD1 (5 bases). The CDR3 runs to 13 residues. Germline CDR1 WSHSY, CDR2 SAAADI. The V end was cut by 4 bases, the J end by 6 bases, with 10 bases between. The CDR3 region is CASSGQLIQPQHF. The CDR3 coding sequence is TGCGCCAGCAGTGGACAGCTGATTCAGCCCCAGCATTTT.

V gene TRBV28 combines with J gene TRBJ2-5; D uncertain. CDR3 length equals 14 residues. The V and J ends lost 1 base and 3 bases respectively, with 9 bases between them. The germline gives CDR1 MDHEN, CDR2 SYDVKM. CDR3 DNA: TGTGCCAGCAGTTTATCGCGGAGTAAAGAGACCCAGTACTTC. Its translation: CASSLSRSKETQYF.

The chain employs TRBV19 and TRBJ2-3; the D gene is possibly TRBD2 (5 bases). The length of the CDR3 is 14 residues. The germline gives CDR1 LNHDA, CDR2 SQIVND (reference sequence). V was pared by 5 bases and J by 2 bases, with 11 bases between. The CDR3 coding sequence is TGTGCCAGTAGTGAGAGCGGTTTCACAGATACGCAGTATTTT. Amino acid sequence: CASSESGFTDTQYF.

This clone is a singleton in its sample. This chain connects TRBV5-4 to TRBJ1-1; no clear D gene. V dropped 0 bases and J dropped 0 bases, with 6 bases sitting between them. The CDR3 sequence is 14 residues long. Germline CDR1 reads SGHNT; CDR2 reads YYREEE (reference sequence). CDR3 protein: CASSLALLNTEAFF. DNA of the CDR3: TGTGCCAGCAGCTTGGCGTTATTGAACACTGAAGCTTTCTTT.

The genes are TRBV19 and TRBJ2-6; a possible D gene is TRBD1 (8 bases). Germline loops: CDR1 LNHDA, CDR2 SQIVND (reference sequence). The ends were cut back, 7 bases at V and 0 bases at J, with 19 bases in the middle. This CDR3 comprises 18 residues. The CDR3, as DNA: TGTGCCAGTACCACTACAGGGGGGGGGCTCTCTGGGGCCAACGTCCTGACTTTC. Amino acid sequence: CASTTTGGGLSGANVLTF.

This chain links TRBV4-3 with TRBJ2-1; 10 nucleotides line up with TRBD2. The CDR3 is 17 amino acids. V trimming: 1 base; J trimming: 4 bases; junction bases outside the gene matches: 7. Per germline, CDR1 LGHNA and CDR2 YSLEER. Written as DNA, the CDR3 is TGCGCCAGCAGCCAAGTTCGGAGCGGGAGGGCATACAATGAGCAGTTCTTC. Translating it yields CASSQVRSGRAYNEQFF.

The V gene is TRBV9, the J gene TRBJ2-2; the D is unclear. V lost 6 bases and J 0 bases, leaving 12 bases between the germline ends. The germline gives CDR1 SGDLS, CDR2 YYNGEE. CDR3 size: 15 residues. The CDR3 is CASTRDTANTGELFF. CDR3 DNA: TGTGCCAGCACCCGAGACACAGCGAACACCGGGGAGCTGTTTTTT.

The CDR3 sequence: CASSPPLGLAGYETQYF. In nucleotides, the CDR3 is TGTGCCAGCTCACCCCCCCTCGGACTAGCGGGGTACGAGACCCAGTACTTC. The V call is TRBV18, the J call TRBJ2-5, with TRBD2 identical over 12 bases. In germline, CDR1 is KGHSH, CDR2 LQKENI. The CDR3 covers 17 residues. V trimming: 3 bases; J trimming: 5 bases; junction bases outside the gene matches: 10. Looking up the rest from reference TRBV18 and TRBJ2-5 gives the full variable domain: NAGVMQNPRHLVRRRGQEARLRCSPMKGHSHVYWYRQLPEEGLKFMVYLQKENIIDESGMPKERFSAEFPKEGPSILRIQQVVRGDSAAYFCASSPPLGLAGYETQYFGPGTRLLVL.

This chain joins TRBV6-1 and TRBJ2-7, with a tentative D call TRBD2 (5 bases). V dropped 4 bases and J dropped 3 bases, with 10 bases sitting between them. Germline-derived CDR1 and CDR2 are MNHNS and SASEGT. CDR3 size: 13 residues. CDR3 coding DNA: TGTGCCAGCAGTGTAACGGGGTTCTACGAGCAGTACTTC. This codes for CASSVTGFYEQYF.

V is TRBV5-6 and J is TRBJ1-1; 8 bases are a match to TRBD1. V gave up 4 bases and J gave up 7 bases; unmatched junction bases: 9. This CDR3 is built from 14 residues. Germline CDR1 reads SGHDT; CDR2 reads YYEEEE. The CDR3 region is CASSKRDRGGEAFF. The CDR3 bases are TGTGCCAGCAGCAAAAGAGACAGGGGTGGTGAAGCTTTCTTT. Full variable domain (missing parts from reference TRBV5-6 and TRBJ1-1): DAGVTQSPTHLIKTRGQQVTLRCSPKSGHDTVSWYQQALGQGPQFIFQYYEEEERQRGNFPDRFSGHQFPNYSSELNVNALLLGDSALYLCASSKRDRGGEAFFGQGTRLTVV.

This sequence joins TRBV29-1 and TRBJ1-1; a possible D gene is TRBD1 (6 bases). Germline assignment: CDR1 SQVTM and CDR2 ANQGSEA. The CDR3 length is 13 residues. V lost 8 bases and J 0 bases, leaving 13 bases between the germline ends. This CDR3 is CSTRDTMNTEAFF. CDR3 DNA: TGCAGCACAAGGGACACCATGAACACTGAAGCTTTCTTT.

This chain joins TRBV28 and TRBJ2-2; D perhaps matches TRBD2 (6 bases). The germline V gene encodes CDR1 MDHEN and CDR2 SYDVKM. V was cut by 7 bases and J by 6 bases, with 21 bases left in between. This CDR3 has 16 residues. Written as DNA, the CDR3 is TGTGCCAGCACCCCGGCGGGACCCCCTAAGCCCGGGGAGCTGTTTTTT. Its protein product is CASTPAGPPKPGELFF.

CDR3 in DNA: TGTGCCAGCAGCGTGTCGCGGTTCGCTCCCACCGGCTCTGGGGCCAACGTCCTGACTTTC. The encoded protein is CASSVSRFAPTGSGANVLTF. The chain recombines TRBV9 with TRBJ2-6; D unresolved. This CDR3 has 20 residues. The germline V gene encodes CDR1 SGDLS and CDR2 YYNGEE. The V end lost 2 bases, the J end lost 0 bases, and 21 bases lay between the germline ends. Full variable domain (outside the CDR3, taken from reference TRBV9 and TRBJ2-6): DSGVTQTPKHLITATGQRVTLRCSPRSGDLSVYWYQQSLDQGLQFLIQYYNGEERAKGNILERFSAQQFPDLHSELNLSSLELGDSALYFCASSVSRFAPTGSGANVLTFGAGSRLTVL.

The gene calls are TRBV15 and TRBJ2-6; 7 bases match TRBD1. Trimming took 2 bases from V and 2 from J; bases not matched to a gene: 9. Germline V gives CDR1 LNHNV, CDR2 YYDKDF (reference sequence). This CDR3 has 18 amino acids. The CDR3 sequence: CATSRSQGVEAGANVLTF. The CDR3 DNA reads TGTGCCACCAGCAGATCCCAGGGGGTGGAGGCTGGGGCCAACGTCCTGACTTTC.

Comment on this clone: This specimen includes other DNA sequences encoding the same CDR3. The chain links TRBV4-2 to TRBJ2-7, with TRBD1 identical over 10 bases. This CDR3 is built from 15 residues. In germline, CDR1 is LGHNA, CDR2 YNFKEQ. V was clipped by 0 bases and J by 2 bases; unmatched bases: 1. CDR3 region: CASSQEGQGAYEQYF. CDR3 in DNA: TGTGCCAGCAGCCAAGAAGGACAGGGGGCCTACGAGCAGTACTTC.

This chain connects TRBV5-1 to TRBJ1-2; a weak D match, TRBD1 (6 bases). There are 16 residues in the CDR3. Germline values: CDR1 SGHRS, CDR2 YFSETQ. Trimming pared 0 bases from V and 1 base from J, leaving 13 bases between. The chain's CDR3 is CASSLAGQGINYGYTF. The CDR3, as DNA: TGCGCCAGCAGCTTGGCCGGGCAGGGGATTAACTATGGCTACACCTTC.

The gene calls are TRBV28 and TRBJ2-5; a weak D match, TRBD2 (7 bases). This CDR3 region has 17 residues. CDR1 and CDR2 (germline): MDHEN, SYDVKM. Trimming took off 3 bases at V and 2 bases at J, with 19 bases between the two ends. The CDR3 spells CASSFILAAGTQETQYF. In DNA, the CDR3 is TGTGCCAGCAGTTTTATTCTCGCAGCGGGGACACAAGAGACCCAGTACTTC. The full variable domain, with the rest looked up from reference TRBV28 and TRBJ2-5, is DVKVTQSSRYLVKRTGEKVFLECVQDMDHENMFWYRQDPGLGLRLIYFSYDVKMKEKGDIPEGYSVSREKKERFSLILESASTNQTSMYLCASSFILAAGTQETQYFGPGTRLLVL.

This sequence joins TRBV18 and TRBJ1-1, with TRBD1 identical over 7 bases. CDR1 and CDR2 from the germline V gene are KGHSH and LQKENI. This CDR3 comprises 14 residues. Trimming at V came to 1 base and at J to 5 bases, leaving 4 bases not matched to a gene. The CDR3 nucleotides are TGTGCCAGCTCACCACAGGGGGCATATACTGAAGCTTTCTTT. It codes for CASSPQGAYTEAFF.